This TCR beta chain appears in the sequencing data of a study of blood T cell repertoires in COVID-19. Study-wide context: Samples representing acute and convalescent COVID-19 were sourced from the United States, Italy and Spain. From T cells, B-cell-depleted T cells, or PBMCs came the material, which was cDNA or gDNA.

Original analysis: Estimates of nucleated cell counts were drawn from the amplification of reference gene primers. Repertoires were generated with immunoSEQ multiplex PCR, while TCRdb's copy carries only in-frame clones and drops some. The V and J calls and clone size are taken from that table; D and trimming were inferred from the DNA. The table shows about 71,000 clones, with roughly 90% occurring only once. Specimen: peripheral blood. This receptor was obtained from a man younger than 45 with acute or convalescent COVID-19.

As DNA, the CDR3 is TGTGCCAGCAGTTCGGTACGAGTAGTACAAGAGACCCAGTACTTC. Translated: CASSSVRVVQETQYF. The V call is TRBV6-2 or TRBV6-3, the J call TRBJ2-5; no clear D. From germline, CDR1 is MNHEY and CDR2 SVGEGT. The CDR3 covers 15 residues. Trimming left V 4 bases short and J 2 bases short, with 14 bases between.